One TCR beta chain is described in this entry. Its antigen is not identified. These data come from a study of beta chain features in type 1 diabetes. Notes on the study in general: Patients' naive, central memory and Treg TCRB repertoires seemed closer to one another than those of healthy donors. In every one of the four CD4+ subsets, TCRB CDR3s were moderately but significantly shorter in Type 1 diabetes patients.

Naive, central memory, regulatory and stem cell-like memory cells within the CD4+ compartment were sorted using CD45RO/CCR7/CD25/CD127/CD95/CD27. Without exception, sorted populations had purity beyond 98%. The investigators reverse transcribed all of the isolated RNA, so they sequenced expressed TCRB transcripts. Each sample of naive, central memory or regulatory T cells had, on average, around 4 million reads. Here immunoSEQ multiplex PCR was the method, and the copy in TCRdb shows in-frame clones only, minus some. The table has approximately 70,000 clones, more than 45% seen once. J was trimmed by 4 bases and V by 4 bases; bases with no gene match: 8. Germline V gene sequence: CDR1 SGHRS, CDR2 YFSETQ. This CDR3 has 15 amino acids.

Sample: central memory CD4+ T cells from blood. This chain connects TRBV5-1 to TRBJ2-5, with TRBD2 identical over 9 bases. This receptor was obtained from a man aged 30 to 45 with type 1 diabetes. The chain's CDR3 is CASSKLAGEGETQYF. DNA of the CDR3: TGCGCCAGCAGCAAATTAGCGGGAGAAGGAGAGACCCAGTACTTC. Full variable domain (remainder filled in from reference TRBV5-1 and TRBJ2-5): KAGVTQTPRYLIKTRGQQVTLSCSPISGHRSVSWYQQTPGQGLQFLFEYFSETQRNKGNFPGRFSGRQFSNSRSEMNVSTLELGDSALYLCASSKLAGEGETQYFGPGTRLLVL.